The clone carrying this T cell receptor beta chain is medium-sized. In the source study's methods: Quantification of nucleated cells was approximated via reference gene primer amplification. Only in-frame clones appear in the TCRdb table, and some are missing; sequencing was by immunoSEQ multiplex PCR. The DNA gave D and trimming, while V, J and clone size come from that table. The sample includes approximately 89,000 clones, approximately 84% seen only once; the top ten take about 6%. These data belong to a study of blood T cell repertoires in COVID-19. For the study at large: Researchers got acute and convalescent COVID-19 samples from the United States, Italy and Spain. The cDNA or gDNA used as material had been derived from T cells, B-cell-depleted T cells, or PBMCs.

Seattle patients were enrolled during active infection and followed longitudinally. Germline-derived CDR1 and CDR2 are SGHDT and YYEEEE. The junction had 7 bases not matched to a gene; V was cut back by 1 base and J by 7 bases. This CDR3 has 16 residues. Input material: peripheral blood. The rearrangement joins TRBV5-6 to TRBJ1-6, with 8 bases identical to TRBD1. This TCR came from a man aged 65-85 years with COVID-19, enrolled during active disease. In nucleotides, the CDR3 is TGTGCCAGCAGCTTGAGTTCATGGACAGGGAATTCACCCCTCCACTTT. Protein product: CASSLSSWTGNSPLHF.